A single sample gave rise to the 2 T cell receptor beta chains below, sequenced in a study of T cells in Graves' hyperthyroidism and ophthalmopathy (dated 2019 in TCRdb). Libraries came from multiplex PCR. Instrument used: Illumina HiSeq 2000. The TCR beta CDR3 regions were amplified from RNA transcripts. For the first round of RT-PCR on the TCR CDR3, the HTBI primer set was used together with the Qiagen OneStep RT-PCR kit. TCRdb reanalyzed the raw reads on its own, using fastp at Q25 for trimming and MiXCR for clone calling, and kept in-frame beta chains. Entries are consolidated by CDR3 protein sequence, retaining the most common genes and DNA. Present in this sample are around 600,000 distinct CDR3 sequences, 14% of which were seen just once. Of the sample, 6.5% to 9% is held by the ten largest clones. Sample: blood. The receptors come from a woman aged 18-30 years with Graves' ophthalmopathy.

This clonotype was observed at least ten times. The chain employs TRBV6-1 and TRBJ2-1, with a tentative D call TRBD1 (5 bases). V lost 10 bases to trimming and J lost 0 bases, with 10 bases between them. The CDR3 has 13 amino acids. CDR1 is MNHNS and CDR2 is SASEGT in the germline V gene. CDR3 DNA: TGTGCCACCTCAGGGCTCTCCTACAATGAGCAGTTCTTC. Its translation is CATSGLSYNEQFF.

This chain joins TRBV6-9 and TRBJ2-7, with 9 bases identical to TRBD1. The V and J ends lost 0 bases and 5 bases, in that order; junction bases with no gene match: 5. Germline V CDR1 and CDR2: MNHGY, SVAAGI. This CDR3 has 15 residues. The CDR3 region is CASSYSDRGYDEQYF. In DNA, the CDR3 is TGTGCCAGCAGTTATTCGGACAGGGGATATGACGAGCAGTACTTC.